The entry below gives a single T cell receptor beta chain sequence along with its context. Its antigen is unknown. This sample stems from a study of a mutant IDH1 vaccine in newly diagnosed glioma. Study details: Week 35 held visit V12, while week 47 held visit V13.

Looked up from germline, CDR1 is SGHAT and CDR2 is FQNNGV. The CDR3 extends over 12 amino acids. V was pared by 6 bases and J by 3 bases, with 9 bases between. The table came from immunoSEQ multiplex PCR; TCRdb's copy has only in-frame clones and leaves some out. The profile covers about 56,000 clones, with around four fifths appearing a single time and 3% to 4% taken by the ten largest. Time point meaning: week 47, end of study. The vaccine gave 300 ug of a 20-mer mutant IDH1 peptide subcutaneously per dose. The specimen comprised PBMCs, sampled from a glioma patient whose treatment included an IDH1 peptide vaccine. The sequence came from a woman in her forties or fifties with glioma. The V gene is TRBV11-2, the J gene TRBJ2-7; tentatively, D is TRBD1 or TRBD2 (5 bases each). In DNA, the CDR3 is TGTGCCAGCAGACGGGGCGACTACGAGCAGTACTTC. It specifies CASRRGDYEQYF. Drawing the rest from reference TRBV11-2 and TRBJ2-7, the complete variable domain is EAGVAQSPRYKIIEKRQSVAFWCNPISGHATLYWYQQILGQGPKLLIQFQNNGVVDDSQLPKDRFSAERLKGVDSTLKIQPAKLEDSAVYLCASRRGDYEQYFGPGTRLTVT.